Listed below are T cell receptor beta chains from one sample, sequenced in a study of T-cell reconstitution after alpha-beta-depleted transplantation in children. MiXCR, run by TCRdb on the PCR reads, gives a single entry per CDR3 protein. The table shows about 540,000 distinct CDR3 sequences, with roughly a quarter occurring only once. This specimen was PBMCs, taken before TCRalphabeta/CD19-depleted stem cell transplant. These receptors all stem from a boy younger than two with Wiskott-Aldrich syndrome, due to receive a stem cell transplant. Each CDR3 is given with its conserved first and last residue. D genes are given only for firm matches. Where a row states a size, it is once, few, many or the class of an expanded clone; other rows omit it.

j_gene | abundance | v_gene | d_gene | len | CDR3aa | CDR3nt
TRBJ2-7 | NA | TRBV5-6 | NA | 14 | CASSRATGTYEQYF | TGTGCCAGCAGCCGCGCGACAGGTACCTACGAGCAGTACTTC
TRBJ1-6 | NA | TRBV7-2 | TRBD1 | 14 | CASSFQGANSPLHF | TGTGCCAGCAGCTTTCAGGGGGCAAATTCACCCCTCCACTTT
TRBJ2-7 | NA | TRBV12-3/TRBV12-4 | TRBD1 | 16 | CASSFSRGTGSYEQYF | TGTGCCAGCAGTTTTTCTAGGGGGACAGGGTCGTACGAGCAGTACTTC
TRBJ1-1 | few | TRBV27 | NA | 13 | CASSDSLGAEAFF | TGTGCCAGCAGTGACTCATTAGGGGCTGAAGCTTTCTTT
TRBJ1-1 | NA | TRBV4-2 | NA | 13 | CASSQDPRERAFF | TGTGCCAGCAGCCAAGATCCCAGGGAGAGGGCTTTCTTT
TRBJ1-1 | few | TRBV7-2 | NA | 14 | CASSLGDGGPEAFF | TGTGCCAGCAGCTTAGGGGACGGGGGCCCTGAAGCTTTCTTT
TRBJ2-4 | NA | TRBV5-1 | TRBD2 | 18 | CASSLWGSGREAKNIQYF | TGCGCCAGCAGCTTGTGGGGAAGCGGGAGGGAGGCCAAAAACATTCAGTACTTC
TRBJ2-1 | NA | TRBV10-3 | NA | 16 | CAISDRGLLLNNEQFF | TGTGCCATCAGTGACCGAGGACTACTACTGAACAATGAGCAGTTCTTC
TRBJ2-3 | few | TRBV12-3/TRBV12-4 | TRBD2 | 15 | CASSPWASGADTQYF | TGTGCCAGCAGTCCCTGGGCTAGCGGGGCAGATACGCAGTATTTT
TRBJ1-3 | NA | TRBV5-1 | NA | 15 | CASSLAGISGNTIYF | TGCGCCAGCAGCTTGGCCGGGATCTCTGGAAACACCATATATTTT
TRBJ1-2 | many | TRBV27 | NA | 13 | CASSPDRGYGYTF | TGTGCCAGCAGTCCAGACCGGGGCTATGGCTACACCTTC
TRBJ1-5 | NA | TRBV7-9 | TRBD1 | 16 | CASSRDRVQSNQPQHF | TGTGCCAGCAGCAGAGACAGGGTCCAAAGCAATCAGCCCCAGCATTTT
TRBJ2-1 | few | TRBV10-3 | NA | 16 | CAISPAGKRTYNEQFF | TGTGCCATCAGTCCTGCTGGCAAACGGACTTACAATGAGCAGTTCTTC
TRBJ2-3 | NA | TRBV27 | TRBD2 | 17 | CASSLFRLAGVADTQYF | TGTGCCAGCAGTTTATTCCGACTAGCGGGAGTAGCAGATACGCAGTATTTT
TRBJ2-3 | few | TRBV7-8 | NA | 16 | CASSTRRWQTADTQYF | TGTGCCAGCAGCACCCGTAGGTGGCAAACGGCAGATACGCAGTATTTT
TRBJ2-1 | few | TRBV9 | NA | 17 | CASSVERAGSGLNEQFF | TGTGCCAGCAGCGTAGAACGGGCTGGAAGCGGACTCAATGAGCAGTTCTTC
TRBJ2-7 | few | TRBV5-1 | NA | 16 | CASSMDWGRTIYEQYF | TGCGCCAGCAGCATGGATTGGGGACGGACAATCTACGAGCAGTACTTC
TRBJ1-2 | NA | TRBV11-1 | NA | 12 | CASSHGQSGYTF | TGTGCCAGCAGCCACGGACAAAGTGGCTACACCTTC
TRBJ2-1 | NA | TRBV20-1 | NA | 17 | CSAFTIIEGGGEREQFF | TGCAGTGCTTTTACCATCATCGAGGGGGGCGGGGAGAGAGAGCAGTTCTTC
TRBJ2-6 | few | TRBV12-3/TRBV12-4 | NA | 16 | CASSSTTSSGANVLTF | TGTGCCAGCAGTTCGACCACCAGCTCTGGGGCCAACGTCCTGACTTTC
TRBJ2-1 | NA | TRBV5-1 | TRBD2 | 18 | CASSLSASGPSSYNEQFF | TGCGCCAGCAGCTTGTCGGCTAGCGGGCCTAGCTCCTACAATGAGCAGTTCTTC
TRBJ2-7 | few | TRBV28 | TRBD1 | 15 | CASSLFKGQGSEQYF | TGTGCCAGCAGTTTATTCAAGGGACAGGGTTCCGAGCAGTACTTC
TRBJ2-2 | NA | TRBV20-1 | TRBD2 | 18 | CSARDTLAGELNTGDLFF | TGCAGTGCTAGAGATACACTAGCGGGAGAACTGAACACCGGGGACCTGTTTTTT
TRBJ2-3 | few | TRBV20-1 | TRBD2 | 15 | CSAEERERLTDTQYF | TGCAGTGCTGAAGAGCGGGAGAGATTGACAGATACGCAGTATTTT
TRBJ2-6 | few | TRBV2 | NA | 16 | CASSVAGHSGANVLTF | TGTGCCAGCAGTGTTGCCGGGCACTCTGGGGCCAACGTCCTGACTTTC
TRBJ2-1 | NA | TRBV2 | TRBD2 | 16 | CASSRLAGGRNNEQFF | TGTGCCAGCAGCAGACTAGCGGGGGGGAGGAACAATGAGCAGTTCTTC
TRBJ2-1 | NA | TRBV27 | NA | 15 | CASSFRDSAYNEQFF | TGTGCCAGCAGCTTCCGGGACTCTGCCTACAATGAGCAGTTCTTC
TRBJ2-7 | few | TRBV9 | NA | 14 | CASSVEPMTYEQYF | TGTGCCAGCAGCGTAGAGCCCATGACCTACGAGCAGTACTTC
TRBJ1-1 | NA | TRBV5-1 | TRBD1 | 16 | CASSWGTGGVNTEAFF | TGCGCCAGCAGCTGGGGGACAGGGGGTGTGAACACTGAAGCTTTCTTT
TRBJ2-1 | NA | TRBV9 | TRBD2 | 17 | CASSVGGLAGGKGEQFF | TGTGCCAGCAGCGTAGGTGGCCTAGCGGGAGGGAAGGGTGAGCAGTTCTTC
TRBJ2-1 | few | TRBV19 | TRBD2 | 16 | CASSIGWGRALHEQFF | TGTGCCAGTAGTATAGGTTGGGGGAGGGCCCTTCATGAGCAGTTCTTC
TRBJ2-1 | NA | TRBV29-1 | TRBD2 | 14 | CSVGGLAGYFEQFF | TGCAGCGTTGGAGGACTAGCGGGATATTTTGAGCAGTTCTTC
TRBJ1-5 | NA | TRBV27 | TRBD1 | 15 | CASSRVTGGGQPQHF | TGTGCCAGCAGCCGCGTGACAGGGGGCGGTCAGCCCCAGCATTTT
TRBJ2-1 | NA | TRBV14 | TRBD1 | 16 | CASSAIQGASFDEQFF | TGTGCCAGCAGCGCAATACAGGGGGCGAGTTTCGATGAGCAGTTCTTC
TRBJ2-7 | NA | TRBV29-1 | NA | 12 | CSVEYGGYEQYF | TGCAGCGTTGAATACGGGGGCTACGAGCAGTACTTC
TRBJ2-7 | few | TRBV30 | NA | 12 | CAWPNKVYEQYF | TGTGCCTGGCCCAATAAAGTCTACGAGCAGTACTTC
TRBJ1-1 | few | TRBV2 | NA | 13 | CASSGDINTEAFF | TGTGCCAGCAGTGGGGACATTAACACTGAAGCTTTCTTT
TRBJ2-5 | NA | TRBV10-3 | NA | 14 | CAISGDPSRETQYF | TGTGCCATCAGTGGAGACCCCAGTCGGGAGACCCAGTACTTC
TRBJ1-1 | few | TRBV5-1 | TRBD1 | 14 | CASSLGRGRSEAFF | TGCGCCAGCAGCTTGGGCAGGGGGAGGTCTGAAGCTTTCTTT
TRBJ1-2 | NA | TRBV30 | NA | 11 | CAWDRDHGYTF | TGTGCCTGGGACCGGGACCATGGCTACACCTTC
TRBJ2-1 | few | TRBV5-1 | NA | 14 | CASRLPSSYNEQFF | TGCGCCAGCAGACTCCCGAGCTCCTACAATGAGCAGTTCTTC